This T cell receptor (beta chain) was sequenced in a study of blood T cell repertoires in COVID-19 (dated by TCRdb to the early 2020s). For context, the study as a whole: Samples from collaborators originated in the United States, Italy and Spain and spanned both the acute and convalescent phases of COVID-19. A de-identified subject ID, COVID-19 status, age in years and sex were almost always included in the sample metadata. The prospective study material was composed of cDNA or gDNA derived from T cells, B-cell-depleted T cells, or PBMCs. The repertoires were made available in a free public database intended to serve as a resource for research on the immune response to SARS-CoV-2. Samples came from the ongoing ImmuneRACE study (first 160 participants) plus 1,254 subjects from 6 global collaborators. HLA class I and class II types, where available, came from metadata supplied by the sample provider rather than from assay-based typing. The dataset comprised deeply sampled blood TCRbeta repertoires from subjects exposed to, actively infected with, or recovered from COVID-19. What the research found in general, with its limitations: The quantity of clinical and demographic metadata differed by source and by participant and was supplied without curation.

TCRbeta CDR3 regions were amplified from genomic DNA by means of the immunoSEQ Assay, a bias-controlled multiplex PCR. In the original analysis: The number of nucleated cells in each sample was estimated by amplification of reference gene primers within the assay. To quantify the absolute abundance of each unique TCRbeta CDR3 rearrangement, sequence reads were collapsed and filtered. For each sample, productive Simpson clonality was calculated as the square root of Simpson's diversity index over productive rearrangements. Here the immuneACCESS table is served through TCRdb, limited to in-frame sequences with V and J called. Missing clones are a known gap in these copies; in checked studies unresolved V genes cover under half, and the rest lacks a known reason. That table furnishes V, J and clone size, whereas the DNA furnished D and trimming. The sample table records approximately 110,000 clones; about 78% of these occur just once. The ten top clones hold about 4.7% of the sample.

Each collaborating institution followed its own protocols to collect whole blood in K2EDTA tubes. For TCRbeta analysis, collaborators shipped samples in one of three forms: frozen whole blood, isolated PBMCs, or DNA extracted from either of those sample types. About this clone itself: The antigen it binds to is not known. Nothing much larger sits one base from this clone, and base qualities are not available.

V lost 6 bases and J lost 3 bases, and the count of bases not matched to a germline gene is 12. The cysteine opens and the phenylalanine closes a CDR3 of 17 amino acids. The retained sequence is limited to the CDR3, 51 bases, with the frame set at the first base. CDR1 and CDR2 are read off the germline V gene as MDHEN and SYDVKM. In this chain, TRBV28 is recombined with TRBJ2-3; 10 middle bases align to TRBD2. The source is a human donor in a cohort sampled during active or convalescent COVID-19. Sequenced material: peripheral blood. The DNA sequence is TGTGCCAGCAGCCCCGGGTTAGCGGGAGGAGTAACAGATACGCAGTATTTT. This translates into CASSPGLAGGVTDTQYF. With the portions outside the CDR3 filled from the reference TRBV28 and TRBJ2-3 genes, the complete variable region becomes DVKVTQSSRYLVKRTGEKVFLECVQDMDHENMFWYRQDPGLGLRLIYFSYDVKMKEKGDIPEGYSVSREKKERFSLILESASTNQTSMYLCASSPGLAGGVTDTQYFGPGTRLTVL.